The 8 T cell receptor beta chains below come from one sample, sequenced in a study of blood T cell repertoires in COVID-19. Only in-frame clones appear in the TCRdb table, and some are missing; sequencing was by immunoSEQ multiplex PCR. The sample includes roughly 250,000 clones, 83% seen only once; the top ten take approximately 3.8%. The specimen was PBMCs or T cells enriched from blood (not recorded which). These receptors all stem from a woman aged 40-49 years who had been exposed to COVID-19.

The chain joins TRBV19 to TRBJ1-5, with a possible D match to TRBD1 (5 bases). The germline V gene encodes CDR1 LNHDA and CDR2 SQIVND (reference sequence). The CDR3 is 14 amino acids. Trimming cost V 3 bases and J 3 bases, with 9 bases left between them. DNA of the CDR3: TGTGCCAGTAGTATCCCCAGGGCCAATCAGCCCCAGCATTTT. Residues: CASSIPRANQPQHF. The whole variable domain, remainder taken from reference TRBV19 and TRBJ1-5, is DGGITQSPKYLFRKEGQNVTLSCEQNLNHDAMYWYRQDPGQGLRLIYYSQIVNDFQKGDIAEGYSVSREKKESFPLTVTSAQKNPTAFYLCASSIPRANQPQHFGDGTRLSIL.

The CDR3 reads CAISGHTEAFF. CDR3 nucleotide sequence: TGTGCCATCAGTGGGCACACTGAAGCTTTCTTT. The chain links TRBV10-3 to TRBJ1-1, with D hard to call. This CDR3 has 11 residues. Trimming took off 4 bases at V and 3 bases at J, with 3 bases between the two ends. CDR1 is ENHRY and CDR2 is SYGVKD in the germline V gene.

In this sample, this clone turned up once. The chain joins TRBV4-1 to TRBJ1-5; D remains ambiguous. V lost 1 base and J 7 bases, leaving 17 bases between the germline ends. CDR3 length: 16 residues. The germline CDR1 and CDR2 sequences are MGHRA and YSYEKL. The CDR3 protein is CASSQVYSLGRQPQHF. The CDR3 coding sequence is TGCGCCAGCAGCCAAGTATACAGTTTGGGGAGACAGCCCCAGCATTTT.

The V call is TRBV19, the J call TRBJ1-2, with 7 bases fitting TRBD1. The CDR3 spans 14 residues. J gave up 8 bases and V 9 bases, and 15 bases lay outside the gene matches. CDR1 is LNHDA, CDR2 SQIVND, per germline (reference sequence). The CDR3 loop reads CASTDRMVPGGYTF. The CDR3 nucleotides are TGTGCCAGCACGGACAGGATGGTGCCCGGGGGCTACACCTTC.

The J gene is TRBJ2-3, the V gene TRBV5-4, with TRBD2 matching 9 bases. The CDR3 sequence is 17 residues long. V was pared by 3 bases and J by 2 bases, with 10 bases of the junction left unmatched. CDR1 and CDR2 (germline): SGHNT, YYREEE (reference sequence). CDR3 region: CASSSPPSGINTDTQYF. CDR3 nucleotides: TGTGCCAGCAGCTCACCACCTAGCGGGATAAACACAGATACGCAGTATTTT.

This chain joins TRBV5-1 and TRBJ1-1, with D possibly being TRBD1 (6 bases). The V gene lost 1 base and the J gene lost 4 bases, with 11 bases spanning the gap. The CDR3 runs to 14 residues. CDR1 SGHRS and CDR2 YFSETQ come from the germline V gene. The CDR3 loop reads CASSLKQGVTEAFF. The CDR3 nucleotides read TGCGCCAGCAGCTTGAAACAGGGAGTCACTGAAGCTTTCTTT.

The chain combines TRBV7-9 with TRBJ1-5, with 7 bases that match TRBD1. CDR1 and CDR2 from the germline V gene are SEHNR and FQNEAQ (reference sequence). V gave up 5 bases and J gave up 6 bases; unmatched junction bases: 16. The CDR3 covers 17 residues. The DNA of the CDR3 is TGTGCCAGCAGCCCCACGACCCGACAGGGTCGGGCTCAGCCCCAGCATTTT. This translates into CASSPTTRQGRAQPQHF.

This chain links TRBV3-1 (or the pseudogene TRBV3-2) with TRBJ2-5; 11 positions agree with TRBD2. The V and J ends lost 1 base and 1 base, in that order; junction bases with no gene match: 14. Germline V CDR1 and CDR2: LGHDT, YNNKEL (reference sequence). This CDR3 region has 20 residues. CDR3 region: CASSQAGFLAGGLLQETQYF. CDR3 bases: TGTGCCAGCAGCCAAGCAGGTTTCTTAGCGGGGGGGCTCCTCCAAGAGACCCAGTACTTC.